Listed below are T cell receptor beta chains from one sample, sequenced in a study of OX40 agonist ivuxolimab in advanced cancers. This table comes from immunoSEQ multiplex PCR, and its TCRdb copy is limited to in-frame clones, with some not included. The sample lists over 85,000 clones; 90% were seen once. The source material was CD4+ or CD8+ T cells sorted from blood, sampled in a trial of the OX40 agonist ivuxolimab. Receptor source: an adult with an advanced solid tumor such as melanoma, head and neck, liver or kidney cancer. CDR3s include the opening cysteine and the closing phenylalanine or tryptophan. A D gene is named only where the DNA matches it firmly. Clone sizes are given selectively: once, few, many, or a class where the clone is expanded.

J gene,clone size,V gene,D gene,CDR3 DNA,CDR3 protein
TRBJ2-5,NA,TRBV7-3,TRBD1,TGTGCCAGCAGCCTCGGGGACAGGGCGGGGGAGACCCAGTACTTC,CASSLGDRAGETQYF
TRBJ2-1,NA,TRBV30,TRBD2,TGTGCCTGGAGTGTACTGGCGGGGGGGGCGGGCAATGAGCAGTTCTTC,CAWSVLAGGAGNEQFF
TRBJ2-7,NA,TRBV6-5,NA,TGTGCCAGCAGTCCCAGACAGGCGGGGTACGAGCAGTACTTC,CASSPRQAGYEQYF
TRBJ1-1,NA,TRBV7-8,NA,TGTGCCAGCAGCTTAGGAGGGGTGGGTACTGAAGCTTTCTTT,CASSLGGVGTEAFF
TRBJ2-4,NA,TRBV7-2,NA,TGTGCCAGCAGCTTCGAGGGCTGGTGGGGGAGGAACATTCAGTACTTC,CASSFEGWWGRNIQYF
TRBJ2-5,NA,TRBV4-3,NA,TGCGCCAGCAGCCAAAACTCGGACCAAGAGACCCAGTACTTC,CASSQNSDQETQYF
TRBJ2-1,once,TRBV9,NA,TGTGCCAGCAGCGTAGCCCCCTCCCCTAGCGCGGGTTACAATGAGCAGTTCTTC,CASSVAPSPSAGYNEQFF
TRBJ1-2,NA,TRBV7-8,NA,TGTGCCAGCAGCCCGAGAACAGGTTACCATAATGGCTACACCTTC,CASSPRTGYHNGYTF
TRBJ1-1,NA,TRBV6-5,NA,TGTGCCAGCAGAACCACAAGGAACACTGAAGCTTTCTTT,CASRTTRNTEAFF
TRBJ1-2,few,TRBV10-3,NA,TGTGCCATCACTCCAGGGACTGGATATGGCTACACCTTC,CAITPGTGYGYTF